This TCR beta chain was recorded in a study of blood T cell repertoires in COVID-19. Study as a whole: Collection of acute and convalescent COVID-19 samples took place in the United States, Italy and Spain. T cells, B-cell-depleted T cells, or PBMCs provided the cDNA or gDNA that served as material.

Trimming took 5 bases from V and 7 from J, leaving 17 bases between them. The V gene's germline CDR1 is SEHNR and CDR2 FQNEAQ (reference sequence). The CDR3 has 15 residues. Original data processing: Amplified reference gene primers provided the basis for estimating nucleated cell counts. Measured with immunoSEQ multiplex PCR; TCRdb has only the in-frame clones, and not every one. V and J calls plus clone size are reproduced from that table; the DNA served to infer D and trimming. The table shows 200,000 to 250,000 clones, with 82% occurring only once. The V gene is TRBV7-9, the J gene TRBJ1-4; D is uncertain. Sequenced sample: peripheral blood. The clonotype originates from a woman in her seventies with acute or convalescent COVID-19. CDR3 protein: CASSQLSRRSEKLFF. CDR3 in DNA: TGTGCCAGCAGCCAACTATCTCGTAGGAGTGAAAAACTGTTTTTT.